Following are 10 T cell receptor beta chains from one sample sequenced in a study of neurological immune-mediated disorders. From the 5' RACE reads, TCRdb called clonotypes with MiXCR, one entry per CDR3 protein. Of 100,000 or so distinct CDR3 sequences listed, roughly an eighth are singletons. Specified time point: longitudinal time-point 2. The material sequenced was PBMCs. Receptors originate from a female donor with HTLV-1-associated myelopathy (HAM/TSP).

In DNA form, the CDR3 reads TGCAGTGCTAGATGGGGGGGGAGCACAGATACGCAGTATTTT. Residues: CSARWGGSTDTQYF. The chain couples TRBV20-1 to TRBJ2-3, with TRBD2 matching over 7 bases. The CDR3 runs to 14 residues. The ends lost 2 bases at V and 0 bases at J; junction bases unmatched: 2. CDR1 DFQATT and CDR2 SNEGSKA come from the germline V gene (reference sequence).

Remarks on this clonotype: This may arise from a read error, as a much more abundant clone is one base away. The chain uses TRBV12-3 or TRBV12-4 and TRBJ1-5; D unclear. Trimming cost V 6 bases and J 0 bases, with 12 bases left between them. There are 15 residues in the CDR3. The CDR3 bases are TGTGCCAGCAGCAACAAGGATTTTAGCAATCAGCCCCAGCATTTT. As protein: CASSNKDFSNQPQHF.

This clonotype has ten or more counts. This sequence joins TRBV28 and TRBJ1-4; 9 bases are shared with TRBD1. J gave up 10 bases and V 6 bases, and 9 bases lay outside the gene matches. The germline V gene has CDR1 MDHEN and CDR2 SYDVKM. This CDR3 is built from 14 residues. CDR3 nucleotide sequence: TGTGCCAGCAGGGAAGACAGGGGGTTCGGAAAACTGTTTTTT. Translated, it gives CASREDRGFGKLFF.

The chain links TRBV20-1 to TRBJ2-2; TRBD1 aligns across 8 bases. The CDR3 consists of 17 residues. V trimming: 5 bases; J trimming: 2 bases; junction bases outside the gene matches: 13. Germline V gene sequence: CDR1 DFQATT, CDR2 SNEGSKA (reference sequence). The CDR3 coding sequence is TGCAGTGCTGAAAAGGACAGGGCAATCACCAACACCGGGGAGCTGTTTTTT. Translating gives CSAEKDRAITNTGELFF.

This clonotype has a count of ten or more. The chain has TRBV11-2 and TRBJ2-3, with TRBD1 matching 10 bases. The CDR3 spans 15 residues. The J segment lost 2 bases and the V segment lost 6 bases, leaving 5 bases of the junction unmatched. Germline V CDR1 and CDR2: SGHAT, FQNNGV. The CDR3 sequence: CASSLGTGDTDTQYF. The CDR3 coding sequence is TGTGCCAGCAGTCTAGGGACAGGGGACACAGATACGCAGTATTTT.

This clonotype has a count of ten or more. The V gene is TRBV12-3 or TRBV12-4, the J gene TRBJ2-3, with D possibly TRBD2 on 6 matching bases. The CDR3 extends over 16 amino acids. V lost 1 base and J 5 bases, leaving 16 bases between the germline ends. The CDR3 spells CASSLGRVPGGDTQYF. The DNA of the CDR3 is TGTGCCAGCAGTTTAGGTCGCGTTCCCGGGGGAGATACGCAGTATTTT.

The rearrangement links TRBV7-2 to TRBJ2-7; tentatively, D is TRBD1 or TRBD2 (5 bases each). Between the trimmed V and J ends, which lost 6 bases and 2 bases, there was a span of 20 bases. The CDR3 runs 16 residues. Germline CDR1 and CDR2: SGHTA and FQGNSA. The CDR3 is CASSPQGSGDPYEQYF. The CDR3 coding sequence is TGTGCCAGCAGTCCCCAGGGTAGTGGGGACCCCTACGAGCAGTACTTC.

The chain recombines TRBV18 with TRBJ2-7; D perhaps matches TRBD1 (6 bases). The CDR3 length is 15 residues. Deletions cut 3 bases from V and 5 bases from J, with 17 bases between. CDR1 KGHSH and CDR2 LQKENI come from the germline V gene. The CDR3 region is CASSPSQGMRNEQYF. For the CDR3, the DNA is TGTGCCAGCTCACCCTCGCAGGGGATGAGGAACGAGCAGTACTTC.

Of note for this clonotype: Being one base from a much bigger clone, this may be a read error. The V call is TRBV11-2, the J call TRBJ1-5; D not resolved. The germline gives CDR1 SGHAT, CDR2 FQNNGV. CDR3 size: 14 residues. DNA of the CDR3: TGTGCCAACAGCTTATATGGAGGCAATCAGCCCCAGCATTTT. Translation: CANSLYGGNQPQHF.

This clonotype was observed many times. This chain links TRBV7-2 with TRBJ2-7; D might be TRBD1 (6 bases). The V gene's germline CDR1 is SGHTA and CDR2 FQGNSA. Trimming removed 3 bases from V and 6 bases from J, with 6 bases in between. CDR3 length equals 11 residues. This CDR3 is CASSFRGEQYF. The CDR3 nucleotides read TGTGCCAGCAGCTTCAGGGGCGAGCAGTACTTC.